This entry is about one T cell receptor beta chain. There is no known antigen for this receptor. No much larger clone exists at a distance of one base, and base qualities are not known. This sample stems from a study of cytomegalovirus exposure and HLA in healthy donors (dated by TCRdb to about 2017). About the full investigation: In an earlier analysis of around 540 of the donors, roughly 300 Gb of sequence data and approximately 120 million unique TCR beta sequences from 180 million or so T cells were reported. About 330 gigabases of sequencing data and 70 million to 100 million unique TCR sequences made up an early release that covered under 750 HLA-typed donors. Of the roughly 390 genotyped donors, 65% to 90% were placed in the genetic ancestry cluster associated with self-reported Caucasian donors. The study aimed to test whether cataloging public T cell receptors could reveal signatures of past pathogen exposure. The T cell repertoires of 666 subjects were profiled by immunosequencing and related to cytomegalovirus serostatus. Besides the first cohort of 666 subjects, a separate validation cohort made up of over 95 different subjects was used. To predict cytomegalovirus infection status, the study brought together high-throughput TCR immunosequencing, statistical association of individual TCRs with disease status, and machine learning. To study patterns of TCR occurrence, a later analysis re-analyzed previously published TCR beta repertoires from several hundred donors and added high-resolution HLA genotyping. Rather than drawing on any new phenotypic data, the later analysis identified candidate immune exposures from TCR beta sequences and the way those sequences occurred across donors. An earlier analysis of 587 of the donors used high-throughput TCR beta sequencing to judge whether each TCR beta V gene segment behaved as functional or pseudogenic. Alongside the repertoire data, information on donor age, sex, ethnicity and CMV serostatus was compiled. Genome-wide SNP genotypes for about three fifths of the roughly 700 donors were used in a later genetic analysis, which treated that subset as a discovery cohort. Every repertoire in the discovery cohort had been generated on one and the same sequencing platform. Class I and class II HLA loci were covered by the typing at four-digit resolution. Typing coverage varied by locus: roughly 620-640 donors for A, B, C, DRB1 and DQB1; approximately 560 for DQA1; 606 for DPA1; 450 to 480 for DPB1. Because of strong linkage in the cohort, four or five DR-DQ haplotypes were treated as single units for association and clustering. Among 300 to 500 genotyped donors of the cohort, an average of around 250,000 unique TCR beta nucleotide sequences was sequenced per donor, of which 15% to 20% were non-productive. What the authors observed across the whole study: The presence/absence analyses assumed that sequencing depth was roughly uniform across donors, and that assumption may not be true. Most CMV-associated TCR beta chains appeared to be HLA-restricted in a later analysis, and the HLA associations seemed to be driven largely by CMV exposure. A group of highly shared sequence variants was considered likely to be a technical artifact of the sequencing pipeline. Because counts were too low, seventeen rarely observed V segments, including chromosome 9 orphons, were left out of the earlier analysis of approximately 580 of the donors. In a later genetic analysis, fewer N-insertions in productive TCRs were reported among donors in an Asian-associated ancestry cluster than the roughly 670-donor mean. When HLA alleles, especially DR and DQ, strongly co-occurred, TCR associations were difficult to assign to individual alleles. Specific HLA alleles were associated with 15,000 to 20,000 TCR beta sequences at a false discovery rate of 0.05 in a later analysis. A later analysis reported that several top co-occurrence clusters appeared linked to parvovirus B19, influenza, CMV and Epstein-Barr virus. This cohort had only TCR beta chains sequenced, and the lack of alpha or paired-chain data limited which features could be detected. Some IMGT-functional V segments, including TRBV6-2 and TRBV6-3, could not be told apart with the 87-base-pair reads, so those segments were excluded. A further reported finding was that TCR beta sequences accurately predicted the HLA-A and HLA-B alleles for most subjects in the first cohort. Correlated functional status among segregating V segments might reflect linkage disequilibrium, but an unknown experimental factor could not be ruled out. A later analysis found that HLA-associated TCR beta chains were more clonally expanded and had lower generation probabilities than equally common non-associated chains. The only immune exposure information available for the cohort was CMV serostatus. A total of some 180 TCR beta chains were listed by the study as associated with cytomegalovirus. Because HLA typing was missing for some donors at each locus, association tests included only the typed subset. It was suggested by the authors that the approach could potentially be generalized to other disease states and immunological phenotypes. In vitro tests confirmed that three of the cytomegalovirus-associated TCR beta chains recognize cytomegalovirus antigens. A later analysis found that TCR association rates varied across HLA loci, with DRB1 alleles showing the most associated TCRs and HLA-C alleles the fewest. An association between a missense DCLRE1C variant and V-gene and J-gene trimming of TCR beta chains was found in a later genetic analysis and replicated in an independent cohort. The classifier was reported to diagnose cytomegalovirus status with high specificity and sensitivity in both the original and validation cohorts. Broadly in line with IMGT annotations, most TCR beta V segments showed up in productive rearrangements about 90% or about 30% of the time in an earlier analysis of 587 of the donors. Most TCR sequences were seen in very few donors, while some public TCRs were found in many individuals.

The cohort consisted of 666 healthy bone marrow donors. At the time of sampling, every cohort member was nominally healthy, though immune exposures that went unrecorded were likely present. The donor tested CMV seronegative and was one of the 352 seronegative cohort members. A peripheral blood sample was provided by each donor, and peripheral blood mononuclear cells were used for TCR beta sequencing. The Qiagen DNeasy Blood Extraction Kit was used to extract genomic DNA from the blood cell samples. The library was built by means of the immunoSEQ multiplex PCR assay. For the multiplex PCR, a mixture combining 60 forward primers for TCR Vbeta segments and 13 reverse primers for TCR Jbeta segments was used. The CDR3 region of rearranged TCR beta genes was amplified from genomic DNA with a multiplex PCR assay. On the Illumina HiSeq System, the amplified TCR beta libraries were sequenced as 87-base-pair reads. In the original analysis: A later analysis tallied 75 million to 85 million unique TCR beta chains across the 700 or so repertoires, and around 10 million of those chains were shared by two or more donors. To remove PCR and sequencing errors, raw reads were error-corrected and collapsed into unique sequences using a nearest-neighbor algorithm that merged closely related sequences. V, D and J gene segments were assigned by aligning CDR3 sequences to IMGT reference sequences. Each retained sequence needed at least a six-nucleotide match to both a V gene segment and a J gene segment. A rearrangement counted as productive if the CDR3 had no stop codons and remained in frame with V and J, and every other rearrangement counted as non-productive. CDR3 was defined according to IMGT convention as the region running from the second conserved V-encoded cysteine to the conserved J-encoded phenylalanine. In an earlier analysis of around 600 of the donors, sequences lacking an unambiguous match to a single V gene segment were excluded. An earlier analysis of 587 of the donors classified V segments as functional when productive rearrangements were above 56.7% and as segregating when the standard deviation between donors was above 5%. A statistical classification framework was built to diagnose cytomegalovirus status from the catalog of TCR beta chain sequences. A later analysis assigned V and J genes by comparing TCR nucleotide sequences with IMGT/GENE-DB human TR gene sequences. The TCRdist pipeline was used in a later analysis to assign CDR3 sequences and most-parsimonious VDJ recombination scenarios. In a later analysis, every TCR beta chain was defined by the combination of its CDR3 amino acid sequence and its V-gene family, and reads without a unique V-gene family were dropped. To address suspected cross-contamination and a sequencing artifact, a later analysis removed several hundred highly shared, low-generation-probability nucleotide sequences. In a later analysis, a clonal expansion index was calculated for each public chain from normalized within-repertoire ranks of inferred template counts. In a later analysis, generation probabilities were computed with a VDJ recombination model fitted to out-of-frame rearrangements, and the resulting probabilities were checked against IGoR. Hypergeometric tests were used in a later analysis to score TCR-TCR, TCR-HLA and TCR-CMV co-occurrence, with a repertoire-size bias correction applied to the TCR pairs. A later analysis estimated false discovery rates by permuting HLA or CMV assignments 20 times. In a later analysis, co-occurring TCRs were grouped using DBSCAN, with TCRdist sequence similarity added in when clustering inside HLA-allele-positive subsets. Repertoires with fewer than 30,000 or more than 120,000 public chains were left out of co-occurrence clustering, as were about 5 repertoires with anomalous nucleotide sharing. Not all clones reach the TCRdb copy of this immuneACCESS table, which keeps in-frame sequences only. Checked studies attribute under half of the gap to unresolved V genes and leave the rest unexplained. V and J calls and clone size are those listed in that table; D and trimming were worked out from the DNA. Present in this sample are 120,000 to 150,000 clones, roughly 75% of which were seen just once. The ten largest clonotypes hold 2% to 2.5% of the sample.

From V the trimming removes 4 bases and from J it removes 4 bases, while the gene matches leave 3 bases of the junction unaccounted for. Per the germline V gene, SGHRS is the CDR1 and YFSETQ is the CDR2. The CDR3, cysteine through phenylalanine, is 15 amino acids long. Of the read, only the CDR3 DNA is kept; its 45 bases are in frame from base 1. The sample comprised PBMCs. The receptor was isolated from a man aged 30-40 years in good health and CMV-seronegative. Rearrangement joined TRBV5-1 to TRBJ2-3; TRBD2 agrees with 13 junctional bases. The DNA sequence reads TGCGCCAGCAGCGGTGGGACTAGCGGGGCAGATACGCAGTATTTT. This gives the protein CASSGGTSGADTQYF.